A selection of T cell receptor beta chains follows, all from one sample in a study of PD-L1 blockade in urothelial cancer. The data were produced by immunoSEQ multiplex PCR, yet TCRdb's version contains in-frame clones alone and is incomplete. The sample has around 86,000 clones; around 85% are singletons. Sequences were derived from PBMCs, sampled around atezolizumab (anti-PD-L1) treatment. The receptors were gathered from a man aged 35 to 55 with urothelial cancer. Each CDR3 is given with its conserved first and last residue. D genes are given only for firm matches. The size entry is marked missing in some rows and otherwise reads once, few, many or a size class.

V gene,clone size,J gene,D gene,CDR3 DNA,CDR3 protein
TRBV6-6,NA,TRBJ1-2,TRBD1,TGTGCCAGCAGTTCCACGGTCCGGGACAGCACCTATGGCTACACCTTC,CASSSTVRDSTYGYTF
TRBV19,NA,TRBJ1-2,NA,TGTGCCAGTAGTATGTACTCTGCGGGTTCTAACTATGGCTACACCTTC,CASSMYSAGSNYGYTF
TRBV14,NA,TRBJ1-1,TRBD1,TGTGCCAGCAGCCCCTTGTGGGGACAGGGAGCCACTGAAGCTTTCTTT,CASSPLWGQGATEAFF
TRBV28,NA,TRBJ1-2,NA,TGTGCCAGTACGACTACAAGTCCCTATGGCTACACCTTC,CASTTTSPYGYTF
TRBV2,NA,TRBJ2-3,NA,TGTGCCAGCAGTGAGAGTAGCGCAAGGACAGATACGCAGTATTTT,CASSESSARTDTQYF
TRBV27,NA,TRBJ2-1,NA,TGTGCCAGCACCCTAGGTCCCCAACGCCCCTACAATGAGCAGTTCTTC,CASTLGPQRPYNEQFF
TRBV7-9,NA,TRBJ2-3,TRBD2,TGTGCCAGCAGCTTATGGAGGACTAGCGGGAGCGCAGATACGCAGTATTTT,CASSLWRTSGSADTQYF
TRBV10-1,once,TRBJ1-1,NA,TGCGCCAGCAGTGACCCTGGACAGTCGGGCACTGAAGCTTTCTTT,CASSDPGQSGTEAFF
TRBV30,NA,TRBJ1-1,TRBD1,TGTGCCTGGGCTCGACAGGGGGACACTGAAGCTTTCTTT,CAWARQGDTEAFF
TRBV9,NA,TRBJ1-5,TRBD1,TGTGCCAGCAGCGTGGGGACAGGACCAAATCAGCCCCAGCATTTT,CASSVGTGPNQPQHF
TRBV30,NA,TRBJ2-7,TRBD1,TGTGCCTGGAGGACGGGACAGATTATCTACGAGCAGTACTTC,CAWRTGQIIYEQYF
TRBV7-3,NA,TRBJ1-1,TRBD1,TGTGCCAGCAGCCGACAGGGAACCACTGAAGCTTTCTTT,CASSRQGTTEAFF
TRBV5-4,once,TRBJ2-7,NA,TGTGCCAGCAGCCCCCCGGATGGGCCCTACGAGCAGTACTTC,CASSPPDGPYEQYF
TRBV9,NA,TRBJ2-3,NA,TGTGCCAGCAGCCCACCAGGGCTAGATACGCAGTATTTT,CASSPPGLDTQYF
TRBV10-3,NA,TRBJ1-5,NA,TGTGCCAGCGCGGAGGGAGGGGCCCTTGAGACTAGGCCCCAGCATTTT,CASAEGGALETRPQHF
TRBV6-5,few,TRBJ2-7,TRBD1,TGTGCCAGCGGACAGGGGGACTACGAGCAGTACTTC,CASGQGDYEQYF
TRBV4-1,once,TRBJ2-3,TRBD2,TGCGCCAGCAGCCAACAGCGGGAGATCTCAGATACGCAGTATTTT,CASSQQREISDTQYF
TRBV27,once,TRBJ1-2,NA,TGTGCCAGCAGTTTAGCGGGTCCTAACTATGGCTACACCTTC,CASSLAGPNYGYTF
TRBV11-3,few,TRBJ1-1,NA,TGTGCCAGCAGCTTAGACGGTGACACTGAAGCTTTCTTT,CASSLDGDTEAFF
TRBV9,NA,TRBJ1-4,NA,TGTGCCAGCAGCGTAGAGGGGGTGGTTGGGGCTGAAAAACTGTTTTTT,CASSVEGVVGAEKLFF
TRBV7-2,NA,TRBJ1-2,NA,TGTGCCAGCAGCGGAGGTGGGGGCCCGGTGGGCTACACCTTC,CASSGGGGPVGYTF
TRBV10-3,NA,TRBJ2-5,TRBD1,TGTGCCATCAGTGCTCCGGGACAGGGTCAAGAGACCCAGTACTTC,CAISAPGQGQETQYF
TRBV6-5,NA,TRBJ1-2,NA,TGTGCCAGCAGTACCCGGACAAATGGCTACACCTTC,CASSTRTNGYTF
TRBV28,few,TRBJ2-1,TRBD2,TGTGCCAGCAGGAAACTAGCGGGAGTAAACAATGAGCAGTTCTTC,CASRKLAGVNNEQFF
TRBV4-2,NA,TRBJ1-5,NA,TGTGCCAGCAGCCAAGACGGGCAGGGAGGTCAGCCCCAGCATTTT,CASSQDGQGGQPQHF
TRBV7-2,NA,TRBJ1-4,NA,TGTGCCAGCAGCTTAGTCACCAGGGAAAAACTGTTTTTT,CASSLVTREKLFF
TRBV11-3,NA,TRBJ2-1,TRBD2,TGTGCCAGCAGCCCGGGGACTAGCGGTTTTAGCTCCTACAATGAGCAGTTCTTC,CASSPGTSGFSSYNEQFF
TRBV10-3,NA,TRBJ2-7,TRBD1,TGTGCCATCAAGCCGGGACAGATCTACGAGCAGTACTTC,CAIKPGQIYEQYF